The next 20 T cell receptor beta chains were all read from a single sample in a study of beta chain features in type 1 diabetes (dated by TCRdb to the late 2010s). The library came from the immunoSEQ multiplex PCR assay. All of the isolated RNA was reverse transcribed with the High Capacity cDNA Reverse Transcription Kit, so expressed TCRB transcripts were sequenced. The immuneACCESS repertoire file appears here via TCRdb, limited to in-frame rearrangements. These files lack a portion of the clones; in checked studies, under half of the deficit traces to unresolved V genes, and the cause of the others is not known. The sample table lists roughly 250,000 clones, around 9.6% of them with a count of one. Under 0.045% of the sample is held by the ten biggest clonotypes. Sequencing was performed on naive CD4+ T cells from blood. Reading the label with the study, this specimen's cell subset or site is: true naive CD4+ T cells. The receptors derive from a woman aged 18-29 years in good health.

This clone was picked up a small number of times. The V and J genes are TRBV7-3 and TRBJ2-1, with 8 bases aligning to TRBD1. Trimming at V came to 5 bases and at J to 5 bases, leaving 8 bases not matched to a gene. This CDR3 contains 15 residues. Germline V gene sequence: CDR1 SGHTA, CDR2 FQGTGA. CDR3 loop: CASSMTGDEHNEQFF. As DNA, the CDR3 is TGTGCCAGCAGCATGACAGGGGACGAACACAATGAGCAGTTCTTC.

This clone was observed many times. The chain links TRBV9 to TRBJ2-5; 10 bases agree with TRBD2. Germline CDR1 is SGDLS and CDR2 is YYNGEE. After removal of 4 bases from V and 5 bases from J, the junction contained 5 bases not matched to a gene. This CDR3 region has 14 residues. CDR3: CASSTGLAMETQYF. DNA for the CDR3: TGTGCCAGCAGCACGGGACTAGCGATGGAGACCCAGTACTTC.

In regard to this clone: Other DNA sequences in the same sample also yield this CDR3. The J gene is TRBJ1-1, the V gene TRBV5-4; 8 positions match TRBD1. Germline lookup yields CDR1 SGHNT and CDR2 YYREEE (reference sequence). V lost 4 bases, J lost 3 bases, and 5 bases stayed unmatched. This CDR3 is built from 14 residues. The CDR3 DNA reads TGTGCCAGCAGCCCCGGACAGGGCGACACTGAAGCTTTCTTT. It specifies CASSPGQGDTEAFF.

In its sample, this clone was seen a few times. The CDR3 is CASRRDRVSGELFF. CDR3 bases: TGTGCCAGCAGGCGGGACAGGGTGTCCGGGGAGCTGTTTTTT. This rearrangement joins TRBV5-4 to TRBJ2-2; 9 bases map to TRBD1. This CDR3 contains 14 residues. V trimming: 5 bases; J trimming: 6 bases; junction bases outside the gene matches: 5. Germline assignment: CDR1 SGHNT and CDR2 YYREEE (reference sequence).

This clone has just a few counts. This chain uses TRBV6-1 with TRBJ2-1; D perhaps matches TRBD2 (5 bases). Trimming cost V 7 bases and J 4 bases, with 8 bases left between them. The CDR3 spans 12 residues. CDR1 and CDR2 from the germline V gene are MNHNS and SASEGT. Written as DNA, the CDR3 is TGTGCCAGCATCGGAGGATACAATGAGCAGTTCTTC. It is translated as CASIGGYNEQFF.

V usage is TRBV10-2 and J usage is TRBJ1-2; 8 positions agree with TRBD1. The length of the CDR3 is 14 residues. Trimming cost V 10 bases and J 7 bases; bases outside gene matches: 14. CDR1 and CDR2 from the germline V gene are WSHSY and SAAADI. Written as DNA, the CDR3 is TGCGCCACCAAACCACAGGGGGTTTTAAGTGGCTACACCTTC. Encoded protein: CATKPQGVLSGYTF.

This chain uses TRBV7-3 with TRBJ1-2; 7 bases fit TRBD1. The ends lost 0 bases at V and 0 bases at J; junction bases unmatched: 4. Germline V gene data show CDR1 as SGHTA and CDR2 as FQGTGA. The CDR3 sequence is 16 residues long. CDR3 in amino acids: CASSLTRDSPNYGYTF. Written as DNA, the CDR3 is TGTGCCAGCAGCTTAACCAGGGACAGTCCTAACTATGGCTACACCTTC. Full variable domain (remainder filled in from reference TRBV7-3 and TRBJ1-2): GAGVSQTPSNKVTEKGKYVELRCDPISGHTALYWYRQSLGQGPEFLIYFQGTGAADDSGLPNDRFFAVRPEGSVSTLKIQRTERGDSAVYLCASSLTRDSPNYGYTFGSGTRLTVV.

The V call is TRBV5-1, the J call TRBJ2-6, with a possible D match to TRBD1 (6 bases). Germline V lookup: CDR1 SGHRS, CDR2 YFSETQ. The CDR3 has 18 residues. The V end lost 7 bases, the J end lost 0 bases, and 20 bases lay between the germline ends. The CDR3 coding sequence is TGCGCCAGCGCTTTCCCCGTCGGACAGACCTCTGGGGCCAACGTCCTGACTTTC. Translated: CASAFPVGQTSGANVLTF.

This clone was counted only a few times. The CDR3 bases are TGTGCCAGCAGTGAAGAGGGGACAGGGGGCTTTGGCTACACCTTC. Translation gives CASSEEGTGGFGYTF. The chain recombines TRBV2 with TRBJ1-2, with TRBD1 identical over 12 bases. V lost 1 base to trimming and J lost 7 bases; unmatched junction nucleotides: 4. The CDR3 consists of 15 residues. Per the germline V gene, CDR1 is SNHLY and CDR2 is FYNNEI.

V gene TRBV5-1 combines with J gene TRBJ1-1, with D hard to call. Trimming removed 0 bases at V and 0 bases at J, with 9 bases between. The CDR3 has 15 amino acids. Germline CDR1 SGHRS, CDR2 YFSETQ. CDR3 coding DNA: TGCGCCAGCAGCTTGGCACGGGAGATGAACACTGAAGCTTTCTTT. Its translation is CASSLAREMNTEAFF. Looking up the rest from reference TRBV5-1 and TRBJ1-1 gives the full variable domain: KAGVTQTPRYLIKTRGQQVTLSCSPISGHRSVSWYQQTPGQGLQFLFEYFSETQRNKGNFPGRFSGRQFSNSRSEMNVSTLELGDSALYLCASSLAREMNTEAFFGQGTRLTVV.

Only a few counts were recorded for this clone. The CDR3 DNA is TGTGCCAGCAGTTACAGCGGTGCCTCCTACGAGCAGTACTTC. Translating it yields CASSYSGASYEQYF. This rearrangement joins TRBV6-5 to TRBJ2-7; a possible D gene is TRBD2 (5 bases). Germline CDR1 and CDR2: MNHEY and SVGAGI. The CDR3 consists of 14 residues. V gave up 2 bases and J gave up 0 bases, with 8 bases separating them.

This clone was seen more than once but under ten times. V and J are TRBV5-1 and TRBJ2-7; 13 nucleotides agree with TRBD2. CDR3 size: 16 residues. Germline V lookup: CDR1 SGHRS, CDR2 YFSETQ. V was clipped by 4 bases and J by 0 bases; unmatched bases: 4. The CDR3 bases are TGCGCCAGCAGCCCAGGGACTAGCGGGGTCTCCTACGAGCAGTACTTC. Its protein is CASSPGTSGVSYEQYF.

This clone was seen a few times. The chain joins TRBV30 to TRBJ2-7, with D possibly TRBD1 on 6 matching bases. Germline CDR1 reads GTSNPN; CDR2 reads SVGIG (reference sequence). The V end was cut by 4 bases, the J end by 8 bases, with 18 bases between. This CDR3 contains 13 residues. The CDR3 region has the DNA TGTGCCTGGACGACAGGACCCAATACGAAGCAGTACTTC. Translation gives CAWTTGPNTKQYF. The full variable domain, its missing parts supplied by reference TRBV30 and TRBJ2-7, is SQTIHQWPATLVQPVGSPLSLECTVEGTSNPNLYWYRQAAGRGLQLLFYSVGIGQISSEVPQNLSASRPQDRQFILSSKKLLLSDSGFYLCAWTTGPNTKQYFGPGTRLTVT.

Here the CDR3 reads CASSLRTGSYEQYF. In DNA form, the CDR3 reads TGCGCCAGCAGCTTGCGGACAGGGTCCTACGAGCAGTACTTC. V gene TRBV5-1 combines with J gene TRBJ2-5, with 8 bases lining up with TRBD1. The better agreement between TRBJ2-7 and the DNA end casts doubt on the J call. This CDR3 has 14 amino acids. CDR1 SGHRS and CDR2 YFSETQ come from the germline V gene.

This clone was seen a handful of times. The V and J genes are TRBV19 and TRBJ2-7; TRBD2 aligns across 13 bases. Looked up from germline, CDR1 is LNHDA and CDR2 is SQIVND (reference sequence). Germline trimming cut 7 bases from V and 6 bases from J; bases unmatched to any gene: 9. This CDR3 is built from 15 residues. CDR3 in amino acids: CASTKTSGRASEQYF. The CDR3 DNA follows: TGTGCCAGTACCAAAACTAGCGGGAGGGCATCCGAGCAGTACTTC.

The chain employs TRBV6-1 and TRBJ1-2; D is uncertain. Trimming took 7 bases from V and 7 from J, leaving 13 bases between them. Germline-derived CDR1 and CDR2 are MNHNS and SASEGT. CDR3 length: 12 amino acids. The CDR3 DNA is TGTGCCAGCATCGAGGGAGTGGGTGGCTACACCTTC. This sequence encodes CASIEGVGGYTF.

The rearrangement joins TRBV9 to TRBJ1-2; TRBD1 aligns across 7 bases. This CDR3 has 13 amino acids. CDR1 and CDR2 from the germline V gene are SGDLS and YYNGEE. V gave up 4 bases and J gave up 2 bases; unmatched junction bases: 2. CDR3 DNA: TGTGCCAGCAGCACAGGGGCCAACTATGGCTACACCTTC. Amino acids: CASSTGANYGYTF.

V gene TRBV5-1 combines with J gene TRBJ1-1, with TRBD1 matching 9 bases. Losses at the gene ends were 2 bases for V and 4 bases for J; bases not matched to a gene: 6. The CDR3 totals 15 residues. Germline V gene data show CDR1 as SGHRS and CDR2 as YFSETQ. CDR3 sequence reads: CASSFLQGAVTEAFF. The DNA of the CDR3 is TGCGCCAGCAGCTTCCTACAGGGGGCTGTCACTGAAGCTTTCTTT.

The V call is TRBV13, the J call TRBJ1-6; perhaps TRBD1 as D (6 bases). In germline, CDR1 is PRHDT, CDR2 FYEKMQ (reference sequence). The V end was cut by 0 bases, the J end by 7 bases, with 19 bases between. CDR3 length: 18 amino acids. CDR3 DNA: TGTGCCAGCAGCTTAGGCGTTGGGGGCAGTAAGAGAAATTCACCCCTCCACTTT. This sequence encodes CASSLGVGGSKRNSPLHF.

This clone was recorded a few times. V and J are TRBV2 and TRBJ2-1, with D maybe TRBD1 (5 bases). The germline V and J ends were trimmed by 4 bases and 4 bases, with 20 bases remaining between them. The CDR3 loop spans 17 amino acids. The V gene's germline CDR1 is SNHLY and CDR2 FYNNEI. The CDR3 loop is CASSGSKTVSDYNEQFF. The CDR3 region has the DNA TGTGCCAGCAGTGGGTCGAAGACAGTTTCTGATTACAATGAGCAGTTCTTC.